The 14 T cell receptor beta chains presented below share a single source sample, sequenced in a study of tumor-infiltrating lymphocytes in primary liver carcinoma. A primer in the constant region served to generate TCR beta cDNA from about 470 ng of total RNA. Library construction for TCR beta comprised three nested multiplex PCR rounds performed with slightly modified ARM-PCR. Researchers ran the first two PCR rounds for roughly 11 cycles each with TRBV1-TRBV30 forward primers and a C-beta reverse primer. TCRdb recomputed calls from the multiplex PCR reads with MiXCR, one row per CDR3 protein. The sample has approximately 37,000 distinct CDR3 sequences, less than 85% seen once. Co-extracted RNA and DNA came from approximately 20-30 mg of unsorted bulk tissue. The sample consisted of liver tumor tissue from sampling region 4. Subset meaning: tumor region T4, right-lateral pole. All receptors derive from a man in his forties with primary liver carcinoma and hepatitis B virus infection.

This clonotype appeared once. One end of the junction fails to match germline, which may point to a read error. The CDR3 sequence is CAWRPPRREAGEQHF. The CDR3 DNA reads as TGTGCTTGGAGGCCTCCCCGGAGGGAGGCAGGCGAGCAGCACTTC. J is TRBJ2-7 and V is TRBV30, with D possibly being TRBD2 (6 bases). The CDR3 runs 15 residues. Germline V gives CDR1 GTSNPN, CDR2 SVGIG (reference sequence). The entire variable domain, with the rest obtained from reference TRBV30 and TRBJ2-7, is as follows: SQTIHQWPATLVQPVGSPLSLECTVEGTSNPNLYWYRQAAGRGLQLLFYSVGIGQISSEVPQNLSASRPQDRQFILSSKKLLLSDSGFYLCAWRPPRREAGEQHFGPGTRLTVT.

Of note for this clonotype: The CDR3 end shows no conserved phenylalanine or tryptophan, and so a read error is likely. The CDR3 bases are TGTGCCAGCAACACAGCTGGGACTACTGAAGCTTTCCTT. It specifies CASNTAGTTEAFL. V is TRBV6-6 and J is TRBJ1-1; perhaps TRBD1 as D (5 bases). This CDR3 region has 13 residues. From germline, CDR1 is MNHNY and CDR2 SVGAGI (reference sequence). V gave up 7 bases and J gave up 5 bases, with 14 bases separating them.

This clonotype was detected many times. The chain is built from TRBV28 and TRBJ1-4, with 8 bases aligning to TRBD1. The junction had 5 bases not matched to a gene; V was cut back by 5 bases and J by 3 bases. Germline-derived CDR1 and CDR2 are MDHEN and SYDVKM. The CDR3 totals 15 residues. In DNA form, the CDR3 reads TGTGCCAGCAGTCTCGGACAGGGCGCTAATGAAAAACTGTTTTTT. Its protein product is CASSLGQGANEKLFF.

Comments on this clonotype: At one end the junction does not follow the germline gene, possibly because of a read error. The genes are TRBV2 and TRBJ2-5; no definite D call. This CDR3 has 12 residues. CDR1 is SNHLY and CDR2 is FYNNEI in the germline V gene. As DNA, the CDR3 is TGTGTCAGCAGTGGTAACCAAGAGACCCAGTACTTC. Translating gives CVSSGNQETQYF. The entire variable domain, with the rest obtained from reference TRBV2 and TRBJ2-5, is as follows: EPEVTQTPSHQVTQMGQEVILRCVPISNHLYFYWYRQILGQKVEFLVSFYNNEISEKSEIFDDQFSVERPDGSNFTLKIRSTKLEDSAMYFCVSSGNQETQYFGPGTRLLVL.

On this clonotype: One end of the junction varies from germline; a read error may be responsible. CDR3 protein: CASNLGTETQYF. The CDR3 DNA reads TGCGCCAGCAACTTGGGTACAGAGACCCAGTATTTC. The chain combines TRBV5-5 with TRBJ2-5; the D is unclear. CDR3 length: 12 amino acids. Germline CDR1 is SGHKS and CDR2 is YYEKEE (reference sequence).

This chain uses TRBV6-6 with TRBJ1-5; D call uncertain. CDR1 MNHNY and CDR2 SVGAGI come from the germline V gene (reference sequence). Trimming left V 6 bases short and J 3 bases short, with 21 bases between. This CDR3 has 17 amino acids. CDR3: CASSHHLDDRSNQPQHF. CDR3 bases: TGTGCCAGCAGCCACCACCTGGACGATCGCTCCAATCAGCCCCAGCATTTT.

About this clonotype itself: No conserved phenylalanine or tryptophan ends this CDR3, so it is likely a read error. The CDR3 spells CTSSADQETQYI. The CDR3 DNA sequence: TGTACCAGCAGTGCGGACCAAGAGACCCAGTACATC. The J gene is TRBJ2-5, the V gene TRBV5-4; unclear D gene. The CDR3 loop spans 12 amino acids. Germline V gives CDR1 SGHNT, CDR2 YYREEE (reference sequence).

With respect to this clonotype: The junction departs from germline at one end; a sequencing error may be responsible. The V gene is TRBV5-1, the J gene TRBJ2-5; the D gene is possibly TRBD2 (6 bases). Germline CDR1 and CDR2: SGHRS and YFSETQ. CDR3 length equals 15 residues. DNA of the CDR3: TGCGCCATCAGCCTGTTCGGGACTGAGGGGGAGACCCAGTACTTC. Translating it yields CAISLFGTEGETQYF.

The chain is built from TRBV28 and TRBJ2-1, with D possibly TRBD2 on 5 matching bases. The CDR3 sequence is 16 residues long. V was clipped by 7 bases and J by 9 bases, with 25 bases between them. Looked up from germline, CDR1 is MDHEN and CDR2 is SYDVKM. This CDR3 is CASTLRLWGSRSEQFF. CDR3 bases: TGTGCCAGCACCCTACGACTATGGGGATCTCGGAGTGAGCAGTTCTTC.

The chain joins TRBV4-2 to TRBJ1-2; D is unresolved. Trimming shortened V by 3 bases and J by 6 bases, and 14 bases separated the two germline ends. CDR1 and CDR2 from the germline V gene are LGHNA and YNFKEQ. CDR3 size: 14 residues. This chain's CDR3 is CASSQQCTDDGYTF. CDR3 DNA sequence: TGTGCCAGCAGCCAGCAATGTACAGATGATGGCTACACCTTC.

In the case of this clonotype: Lacking the conserved final phenylalanine or tryptophan, this CDR3 likely reflects a read error. It is unclear where the CDR3 begins or ends on the DNA, so no DNA is shown, and the CDR3 is as TCRdb lists it. The rearrangement joins TRBV9 to TRBJ2-7; the table names TRBD1, a call not compared with the DNA. Germline CDR1 is SGDLS and CDR2 is YYNGEE. The CDR3 sequence runs 12 residues, both termini included. CDR3 residues: CASGSGYDEQCL.

On this clonotype itself: No conserved phenylalanine or tryptophan is present at the end of the CDR3, so a read error is the likely explanation. The CDR3 loop reads CASSQDRAVGELFY. The CDR3, as DNA: TGTGCCAGCAGCCAAGATAGGGCTGTCGGGGAGCTGTTTTAT. The chain carries TRBV4-3 and TRBJ2-2; no definite D call. Germline loops: CDR1 LGHNA, CDR2 YSLEER. CDR3 length equals 14 residues.

The V and J genes are TRBV30 and TRBJ2-7; 7 positions match TRBD2. Germline CDR1 is GTSNPN and CDR2 is SVGIG (reference sequence). The length of the CDR3 is 14 residues. V lost 3 bases to trimming and J lost 2 bases; unmatched junction nucleotides: 7. The DNA of the CDR3 is TGTGCCTGGAGGGGAGGGCTCAGCGCCTACGAGCAGTACTTC. Its protein product is CAWRGGLSAYEQYF.

As concerns this clonotype: A much bigger clone sits one base away, suggesting this may be a read error. The rearrangement uses TRBV19 and TRBJ2-7; D might be TRBD1 or TRBD2, each matching 5 bases. The CDR3 loop spans 16 amino acids. Looked up from germline, CDR1 is LNHDA and CDR2 is SQIVND (reference sequence). CDR3 coding DNA: TGTGCCGGTAGTCCGGAGCTGACCGAGGGGAACTACGAGCAGTACTTC. It translates to CAGSPELTEGNYEQYF.